Each of the 17 T cell receptor beta chains below was sequenced from the same sample in a study of cytomegalovirus exposure and HLA in healthy donors. 60 Vbeta and 13 Jbeta primers were used in PCR. Clones were read by immunoSEQ multiplex PCR, and TCRdb kept only the in-frame ones, dropping some. Here the sample spans around 65,000 clones, around 77% being singletons. The specimen was PBMCs. These receptor sequences come from a young woman in good health and CMV-seronegative.

The V and J genes are TRBV4-2 and TRBJ2-2, with TRBD2 matching over 13 bases. Germline assignment: CDR1 LGHNA and CDR2 YNFKEQ. J was trimmed by 2 bases and V by 4 bases; bases with no gene match: 7. The CDR3 is made up of 18 amino acids. This chain's CDR3 is CASSLRTSGGLNTGELFF. The CDR3, as DNA: TGTGCCAGCAGCCTCCGGACTAGCGGGGGCCTCAACACCGGGGAGCTGTTTTTT.

The chain carries TRBV7-9 and TRBJ1-1, with 9 bases aligning to TRBD1. With 5 bases clipped from V and 1 base from J, the junction kept 5 bases outside the gene matches. Germline V gene data show CDR1 as SEHNR and CDR2 as FQNEAQ (reference sequence). There are 15 residues in the CDR3. CDR3: CASSPLGQGNTEAFF. Written as DNA, the CDR3 is TGTGCCAGCAGCCCCCTGGGACAGGGGAACACTGAAGCTTTCTTT.

The chain has TRBV7-9 and TRBJ2-7; possibly TRBD2 for D (6 bases). Per germline, CDR1 SEHNR and CDR2 FQNEAQ (reference sequence). The CDR3 is made up of 13 amino acids. Trimming pared 7 bases from V and 2 bases from J, leaving 12 bases between. CDR3 region: CASTGTSTYEQYF. Here the CDR3 DNA reads TGTGCCAGCACCGGGACTTCGACCTACGAGCAGTACTTC.

The chain recombines TRBV5-4 with TRBJ2-1, with 9 positions matching TRBD1. Trimming removed 4 bases from V and 0 bases from J; junction bases left unmatched: 8. The CDR3 runs to 17 residues. Germline CDR1 reads SGHNT; CDR2 reads YYREEE (reference sequence). The DNA for the CDR3 is TGTGCCAGCAGCCGGGCGGGGACAGGGAGCTCCTACAATGAGCAGTTCTTC. Translated: CASSRAGTGSSYNEQFF.

This chain joins TRBV18 and TRBJ1-4; D unclear. Between the trimmed V and J ends, which lost 5 bases and 8 bases, there was a span of 12 bases. This CDR3 comprises 13 residues. Per the germline V gene, CDR1 is KGHSH and CDR2 is LQKENI. CDR3 sequence reads: CASSFGEREKLFF. The CDR3 DNA reads as TGTGCCAGCTCATTCGGGGAGCGCGAAAAACTGTTTTTT.

The chain is built from TRBV5-4 and TRBJ2-1, with TRBD2 matching over 11 bases. Germline CDR1 and CDR2: SGHNT and YYREEE (reference sequence). The trim removed 2 bases at V and 0 bases at J, leaving 7 bases unmatched. The CDR3 is 18 amino acids. CDR3 DNA: TGTGCCAGCAGCTTTAGCGGGAGGGCCACCCTCTCCTACAATGAGCAGTTCTTC. This translates into CASSFSGRATLSYNEQFF.

This sequence joins TRBV5-4 and TRBJ1-4; weak D call: TRBD1 (6 bases). The CDR3 is made up of 11 amino acids. The germline CDR1 and CDR2 sequences are SGHNT and YYREEE (reference sequence). Trimming removed 4 bases from V and 8 bases from J, with 6 bases in between. CDR3 protein: CASSRGEKLFF. For the CDR3, the DNA is TGTGCCAGCAGCAGGGGGGAAAAACTGTTTTTT.

The V gene is TRBV7-3, the J gene TRBJ1-1; D might be TRBD1 (5 bases). Germline CDR1 and CDR2: SGHTA and FQGTGA. V was clipped by 2 bases and J by 3 bases, with 10 bases between them. This CDR3 has 14 residues. The CDR3 reads CASSLRGKDTEAFF. The CDR3 DNA reads as TGTGCCAGCAGCTTACGGGGGAAGGACACTGAAGCTTTCTTT.

The chain couples TRBV14 to TRBJ2-1, with 14 nucleotides matching TRBD2. The CDR3 contains 15 residues. Trimming at V came to 5 bases and at J to 7 bases, leaving 4 bases not matched to a gene. The germline gives CDR1 SGHDN, CDR2 FVKESK. CDR3 coding DNA: TGTGCCAGCAGCGTCAGACTAGCGGGAGGGAATGAGCAGTTCTTC. Its protein is CASSVRLAGGNEQFF.

J is TRBJ2-2 and V is TRBV10-1; 7 bases are shared with TRBD2. This CDR3 contains 14 residues. V shed 6 bases and J 5 bases; nucleotides not matched to a gene: 6. Germline V gene sequence: CDR1 WNHNN, CDR2 SYGVQD (reference sequence). CDR3 nucleotide sequence: TGCGCCAGCAGAAGTGGACTAGTGACCGGGGAGCTGTTTTTT. Translated: CASRSGLVTGELFF.

The rearrangement links TRBV20-1 to TRBJ1-1; D is uncertain. CDR1 is DFQATT, CDR2 SNEGSKA, per germline (reference sequence). Trimming stripped 5 bases from V and 7 bases from J, with 11 bases between. There are 11 residues in the CDR3. The CDR3 nucleotides read TGCAGTGCTCGAAGTAGAATTGAAGCTTTCTTT. It yields the protein CSARSRIEAFF.

This chain uses TRBV5-1 with TRBJ1-6, with D tentatively TRBD1 (6 bases). The length of the CDR3 is 15 residues. V lost 0 bases and J lost 6, with 10 bases in between. Germline V gives CDR1 SGHRS, CDR2 YFSETQ. DNA of the CDR3: TGCGCCAGCAGCTTGGTCAGGGGCGTTAATTCACCCCTCCACTTT. This translates into CASSLVRGVNSPLHF.

The J gene is TRBJ2-7, the V gene TRBV11-3; 7 nucleotides align to TRBD2. Trimming at V came to 0 bases and at J to 4 bases, leaving 6 bases not matched to a gene. The CDR3 runs 15 residues. Germline V CDR1 and CDR2: SGHNT, YENEEA. The CDR3 region is CASSLEAGVGYEQYF. The CDR3, as DNA: TGTGCCAGCAGCTTAGAGGCGGGAGTAGGTTACGAGCAGTACTTC.

The CDR3 DNA reads TGTGCCAGCAGTGACTGGGGGGGCGAAGCCACAGATACGCAGTATTTT. Its protein product is CASSDWGGEATDTQYF. The rearrangement joins TRBV25-1 to TRBJ2-3; TRBD2 might be the D (7 bases). Germline CDR1 and CDR2: MGHDK and SYGVNS. The CDR3 has 16 amino acids. Trimming removed 3 bases from V and 2 bases from J, with 15 bases in between. The full variable domain, its missing parts supplied by reference TRBV25-1 and TRBJ2-3, is EADIYQTPRYLVIGTGKKITLECSQTMGHDKMYWYQQDPGMELHLIHYSYGVNSTEKGDLSSESTVSRIRTEHFPLTLESARPSHTSQYLCASSDWGGEATDTQYFGPGTRLTVL.

The gene calls are TRBV30 and TRBJ1-2, with 8 bases matching TRBD1. This CDR3 comprises 15 residues. The ends lost 2 bases at V and 3 bases at J; junction bases unmatched: 8. Looked up from germline, CDR1 is GTSNPN and CDR2 is SVGIG (reference sequence). The CDR3 loop reads CAWSTGGTTYYGYTF. CDR3 sequence (DNA): TGTGCCTGGAGTACAGGGGGTACAACCTACTATGGCTACACCTTC.

This rearrangement joins TRBV6-5 to TRBJ1-5, with D possibly being TRBD1 (6 bases). V was clipped by 5 bases and J by 4 bases, with 9 bases between them. The CDR3 runs to 13 residues. CDR1 and CDR2 (germline): MNHEY, SVGAGI. CDR3 bases: TGTGCCAGCAGTGTGACAGGTAATCAGCCCCAGCATTTT. Encoded protein: CASSVTGNQPQHF.

V and J are TRBV28 and TRBJ1-5, with TRBD1 matching over 11 bases. The CDR3 extends over 15 amino acids. The ends lost 2 bases at V and 8 bases at J; junction bases unmatched: 5. CDR1 is MDHEN and CDR2 is SYDVKM in the germline V gene. DNA for the CDR3: TGTGCCAGCAGTTTACGGGACAGGGGGTTTGAGCCCCAGCATTTT. This translates into CASSLRDRGFEPQHF.